The T cell receptor (beta chain) under discussion was sequenced for a study of blood T cell repertoires in COVID-19. Whole-study context: Researchers got acute and convalescent COVID-19 samples from the United States, Italy and Spain.

V gave up 0 bases and J gave up 1 base, with 12 bases separating them. The germline V gene encodes CDR1 MNHNS and CDR2 SASEGT. The CDR3 length is 16 residues. Some clones are missing from TCRdb's copy, which holds only in-frame ones; the method was immunoSEQ multiplex PCR. The table has about 67,000 clones, roughly 90% seen once. The clonotype originates from a man aged 45-60 years with active COVID-19. V and J are TRBV6-1 and TRBJ2-5; possibly TRBD2 for D (6 bases). Sample: peripheral blood. The CDR3 sequence: CASSEAAGTFQETQYF. DNA for the CDR3: TGTGCCAGCAGTGAAGCGGCGGGGACCTTCCAAGAGACCCAGTACTTC.